This T cell receptor beta chain was found in a study of T cells in localized non-small cell lung cancer. Overall study findings and caveats: Sequencing was restricted to one tumor region; therefore, heterogeneity remains possible. Those with higher blood T cell density had longer overall survival. Median detection of top 100 tumor clones in adjacent lung was 57 clones.

This clone was seen a single time. Its antigen remains unknown. TCRdb's copy holds only in-frame clones and misses some; the assay was immunoSEQ multiplex PCR. The sample shows tens of thousands of clones, 70% to 90% of them seen only once. The V gene lost 3 bases and the J gene lost 5 bases, with 10 bases spanning the gap. CDR1 KGHSH and CDR2 LQKENI come from the germline V gene. The CDR3 totals 13 residues. This TCR was recovered from an older female donor with stage III squamous cell lung carcinoma. The sample consisted of peripheral blood, taken before any cancer treatment. The rearrangement joins TRBV18 to TRBJ1-2; D ambiguous. CDR3 loop: CASSPETQYGYTF. The CDR3 DNA sequence: TGTGCCAGCTCACCGGAGACACAGTATGGCTACACCTTC. The entire variable domain, with the rest obtained from reference TRBV18 and TRBJ1-2, is as follows: NAGVMQNPRHLVRRRGQEARLRCSPMKGHSHVYWYRQLPEEGLKFMVYLQKENIIDESGMPKERFSAEFPKEGPSILRIQQVVRGDSAAYFCASSPETQYGYTFGSGTRLTVV.